The 29 T cell receptor beta chains listed next were all sequenced from one sample in a study of immune cell composition in non-small cell lung cancer. Measured with immunoSEQ multiplex PCR; TCRdb has only the in-frame clones, and not every one. Of roughly 15,000 clones listed, 81% are singletons. Sample: lung tumor tissue. These receptors all come from a human donor with non-small cell lung cancer.

The J gene is TRBJ1-5, the V gene TRBV19; 9 bases align to TRBD1. The trim removed 7 bases at V and 1 base at J, leaving 2 bases unmatched. From germline, CDR1 is LNHDA and CDR2 SQIVND (reference sequence). CDR3 size: 14 residues. This CDR3 reads CASTDRGSNQPQHF. DNA of the CDR3: TGTGCCAGTACGGACAGGGGCAGCAATCAGCCCCAGCATTTT.

In this sample, this clone turned up once. The chain links TRBV5-1 to TRBJ2-1; 11 nucleotides match TRBD1. This CDR3 region has 15 residues. V gave up 7 bases and J gave up 2 bases; unmatched junction bases: 5. CDR1 SGHRS and CDR2 YFSETQ come from the germline V gene. This CDR3 is CASSGQGAAYNEQFF. DNA of the CDR3: TGCGCCAGCTCAGGACAGGGGGCGGCCTACAATGAGCAGTTCTTC.

The chain employs TRBV7-9 and TRBJ1-1, with D unresolved. The germline V and J ends were trimmed by 5 bases and 4 bases, with 11 bases remaining between them. Per germline, CDR1 SEHNR and CDR2 FQNEAQ (reference sequence). The CDR3 loop spans 13 amino acids. CDR3 in amino acids: CASSVSGGTEAFF. CDR3 nucleotides: TGTGCCAGCAGCGTCAGCGGTGGCACTGAAGCTTTCTTT.

The chain employs TRBV30 and TRBJ2-2; the match to TRBD2 covers 10 bases. From germline, CDR1 is GTSNPN and CDR2 SVGIG (reference sequence). There are 15 residues in the CDR3. V lost 0 bases, J lost 13 bases, and 11 bases stayed unmatched. CDR3 coding DNA: TGTGCCTGGAGTGTAGGCAGCGGGAGGGTAGGGCCGCTGTTTTTT. Translating gives CAWSVGSGRVGPLFF.

This clone was detected once. The gene calls are TRBV6-1 and TRBJ2-1, with 11 bases fitting TRBD2. V dropped 4 bases and J dropped 7; count of bases not matched to a gene: 12. Germline V gives CDR1 MNHNS, CDR2 SASEGT. The CDR3 runs 17 residues. Written as DNA, the CDR3 is TGTGCCAGCAGTGGGGGACTAGCGGTCCAAGGGTCAAATGAGCAGTTCTTC. Protein product: CASSGGLAVQGSNEQFF.

The chain carries TRBV27 and TRBJ2-5, with 7 bases lining up with TRBD1. V lost 8 bases and J lost 7; bases outside the gene matches: 13. The CDR3 extends over 14 amino acids. Germline V lookup: CDR1 MNHEY, CDR2 SMNVEV (reference sequence). The CDR3 sequence is CASSRTGLIGTQYF. As DNA, the CDR3 is TGTGCCAGCTCAAGGACAGGCTTAATAGGGACCCAGTACTTC.

The table lists this clone with a few counts. The rearrangement uses TRBV28 and TRBJ2-3; the D is unclear. The CDR3 totals 14 residues. Trimming pared 11 bases from V and 0 bases from J, leaving 15 bases between. Looked up from germline, CDR1 is MDHEN and CDR2 is SYDVKM. CDR3 in DNA: TGTGCCTCCTTAGGGCCCCTAAGCACAGATACGCAGTATTTT. Protein: CASLGPLSTDTQYF.

CDR3 sequence (DNA): TGTGCCAGCAGCTGGGGACAGGGACCAACCTCTGGAAACACCATATATTTT. Translating it yields CASSWGQGPTSGNTIYF. The rearrangement links TRBV11-3 to TRBJ1-3, with TRBD1 matching 9 bases. Germline V gives CDR1 SGHNT, CDR2 YENEEA. The J segment lost 0 bases and the V segment lost 4 bases, leaving 7 bases of the junction unmatched. The CDR3 consists of 17 residues.

This clone was picked up one time. V gene TRBV7-2 combines with J gene TRBJ2-3; D is ambiguous. Germline CDR1 reads SGHTA; CDR2 reads FQGNSA. V lost 4 bases and J lost 1, with 12 bases in between. CDR3 length: 15 amino acids. The CDR3 coding sequence is TGTGCCAGCAGCTCGATGATGACCCGCACAGATACGCAGTATTTT. This translates into CASSSMMTRTDTQYF.

This clone was counted a few times. The chain combines TRBV20-1 with TRBJ2-1; no clear D gene. Trimming took off 6 bases at V and 8 bases at J, with 11 bases between the two ends. Germline V gene lookup returns CDR1 DFQATT and CDR2 SNEGSKA (reference sequence). This CDR3 contains 11 residues. The CDR3 bases are TGCAGTGCCACCACCGGCCATGAGCAGTTCTTC. Its translation: CSATTGHEQFF.

The DNA of the CDR3 is TGTGCCAGCAGCTGGGGGGCTGGGGCCAACGTCCTGACTTTC. This encodes CASSWGAGANVLTF. The V gene is TRBV7-9, the J gene TRBJ2-6; D perhaps matches TRBD2 (6 bases). From germline, CDR1 is SEHNR and CDR2 FQNEAQ (reference sequence). The CDR3 is 14 amino acids. Between the trimmed V and J ends, which lost 4 bases and 2 bases, there was a span of 6 bases. The full variable domain, in which reference TRBV7-9 and TRBJ2-6 provide the parts outside the CDR3, is DTGVSQNPRHKITKRGQNVTFRCDPISEHNRLYWYRQTLGQGPEFLTYFQNEAQLEKSRLLSDRFSAERPKGSFSTLEIQRTEQGDSAMYLCASSWGAGANVLTFGAGSRLTVL.

The chain combines TRBV10-3 with TRBJ2-1, with 9 nucleotides matching TRBD1. The CDR3 loop spans 16 amino acids. CDR1 is ENHRY and CDR2 is SYGVKD in the germline V gene. Trimming cost V 8 bases and J 3 bases; bases outside gene matches: 11. In DNA form, the CDR3 reads TGTGCCATCTCCGATTTGGACAGGGGAGTCTACAATGAGCAGTTCTTC. Protein product: CAISDLDRGVYNEQFF.

The V gene is TRBV7-7, the J gene TRBJ2-3; 7 bases line up with TRBD2. CDR3 size: 15 residues. Germline CDR1 reads SSHAT; CDR2 reads FNYEAQ (reference sequence). The V segment lost 1 base and the J segment 5 bases; nucleotides outside the gene matches: 6. CDR3 amino acids: CASSLVSGGRDTQYF. In DNA form, the CDR3 reads TGTGCCAGCAGCTTAGTGTCGGGGGGACGAGATACGCAGTATTTT. The entire variable domain, with the rest obtained from reference TRBV7-7 and TRBJ2-3, is as follows: GAGVSQSPRYKVTKRGQDVTLRCDPISSHATLYWYQQALGQGPEFLTYFNYEAQPDKSGLPSDRFSAERPEGSISTLTIQRTEQRDSAMYRCASSLVSGGRDTQYFGPGTRLTVL.

The J gene is TRBJ2-7, the V gene TRBV5-5; a weak D match, TRBD1 (6 bases). The germline V gene has CDR1 SGHKS and CDR2 YYEKEE (reference sequence). V was pared by 0 bases and J by 2 bases, with 12 bases between. This CDR3 region has 15 residues. The DNA for the CDR3 is TGTGCCAGCAGCTTGGGGGACCGACAGGCCTACGAGCAGTACTTC. Translated, it gives CASSLGDRQAYEQYF.

This clone was seen more than once but under ten times. This chain joins TRBV6-6 and TRBJ1-4; D possibly corresponds to TRBD1 (5 bases). Trimming shortened V by 6 bases and J by 4 bases, and 12 bases separated the two germline ends. Germline V gene sequence: CDR1 MNHNY, CDR2 SVGAGI (reference sequence). The CDR3 is 14 residues long. The CDR3 loop is CASSPDSVNEKLFF. In nucleotides, the CDR3 is TGTGCCAGCAGCCCCGACAGCGTTAATGAAAAACTGTTTTTT.

V is TRBV5-6 and J is TRBJ1-1; 10 bases line up with TRBD1. The CDR3 has 15 residues. The germline CDR1 and CDR2 sequences are SGHDT and YYEEEE. Trimming at V came to 4 bases and at J to 0 bases, leaving 3 bases not matched to a gene. The CDR3 loop is CASSAGQGLNTEAFF. The CDR3 coding sequence is TGTGCCAGCAGCGCGGGACAGGGGTTGAACACTGAAGCTTTCTTT.

DNA of the CDR3: TGTGCCAGCAGCTTGGCTAGCGTATACAATGAGCAGTTCTTC. Translation gives CASSLASVYNEQFF. This chain uses TRBV11-2 with TRBJ2-1; D is possibly TRBD2 (6 bases). The CDR3 length is 14 residues. Germline CDR1 and CDR2: SGHAT and FQNNGV. Trimming took 3 bases from V and 4 from J, leaving 10 bases between them.

The CDR3: CASSPGQGNYGYTF. In DNA form, the CDR3 reads TGTGCCAGCAGCCCCGGACAGGGGAACTATGGCTACACCTTC. V gene TRBV7-3 combines with J gene TRBJ1-2, with TRBD1 identical over 9 bases. Trimming removed 5 bases from V and 2 bases from J; junction bases left unmatched: 3. Looked up from germline, CDR1 is SGHTA and CDR2 is FQGTGA. CDR3 length equals 14 residues.

V and J are TRBV13 and TRBJ2-3; TRBD1 might be the D (5 bases). Germline CDR1 and CDR2: PRHDT and FYEKMQ (reference sequence). With 4 bases removed from V and 5 bases from J, the gap between germline ends came to 13 bases. The CDR3 contains 14 residues. In nucleotides, the CDR3 is TGTGCCAGCAGCTCAGGGCCGTTAGGAGATACGCAGTATTTT. Residues: CASSSGPLGDTQYF.

The chain has TRBV5-4 and TRBJ2-1; D is unresolved. Germline V gene data show CDR1 as SGHNT and CDR2 as YYREEE (reference sequence). V was clipped by 2 bases and J by 5 bases, with 8 bases between them. CDR3 length: 13 residues. The CDR3 sequence is CASSFGTHNEQFF. CDR3 sequence (DNA): TGTGCCAGCAGCTTTGGTACGCACAATGAGCAGTTCTTC.

The chain is built from TRBV25-1 and TRBJ2-2; D might be TRBD1 (6 bases). Germline V lookup: CDR1 MGHDK, CDR2 SYGVNS. This CDR3 region has 18 residues. V dropped 2 bases and J dropped 4 bases, with 20 bases sitting between them. The chain's CDR3 is CASSERKTPGHFTGELFF. The DNA for the CDR3 is TGTGCCAGCAGTGAACGAAAGACCCCGGGACACTTCACCGGGGAGCTGTTTTTT.

This chain joins TRBV6-1 and TRBJ2-1; TRBD2 matches 10 bases. Germline values: CDR1 MNHNS, CDR2 SASEGT. Unmatched junction bases numbered 16, after V lost 10 bases and J lost 10 bases. CDR3 size: 15 residues. Here the CDR3 reads CATLMESGRAGEQFF. The DNA of the CDR3 is TGTGCCACCCTTATGGAAAGCGGGAGGGCCGGGGAGCAGTTCTTC.

This clone was counted once. The J gene is TRBJ2-7, the V gene TRBV15; D tentatively fits TRBD1 or TRBD2 (5 bases each). Looked up from germline, CDR1 is LNHNV and CDR2 is YYDKDF (reference sequence). This CDR3 is 16 amino acids long. Trimming removed 1 base from V and 6 bases from J, with 19 bases in between. In nucleotides, the CDR3 is TGTGCCACCAGCAGAGTCAGCTTGGGGGTCGCTAGCGAGCAGTACTTC. Amino acid sequence: CATSRVSLGVASEQYF.

This chain connects TRBV7-9 to TRBJ2-1; D may be TRBD2 (6 bases). The CDR3 length is 17 residues. Germline V gene sequence: CDR1 SEHNR, CDR2 FQNEAQ (reference sequence). Trimming left V 5 bases short and J 3 bases short, with 20 bases between. The CDR3 loop reads CASSLGGGETYYNEQFF. CDR3 bases: TGTGCCAGCAGCCTCGGGGGTGGGGAGACATACTACAATGAGCAGTTCTTC.

V usage is TRBV27 and J usage is TRBJ2-2, with D unresolved. V was clipped by 6 bases and J by 1 base, with 9 bases between them. The V gene's germline CDR1 is MNHEY and CDR2 SMNVEV (reference sequence). The CDR3 is made up of 14 amino acids. CDR3 protein: CASRDVRNTGELFF. The DNA of the CDR3 is TGTGCCAGCAGGGACGTTAGGAACACCGGGGAGCTGTTTTTT.

This sequence joins TRBV11-3 and TRBJ2-1; 9 bases match TRBD2. The junction had 1 base not matched to a gene; V was cut back by 1 base and J by 3 bases. The CDR3 consists of 15 residues. Germline V gene lookup returns CDR1 SGHNT and CDR2 YENEEA. The CDR3: CASSLVAGVYNEQFF. CDR3 nucleotide sequence: TGTGCCAGCAGCTTAGTAGCGGGAGTCTACAATGAGCAGTTCTTC.

V is TRBV5-1 and J is TRBJ2-5; TRBD1 or TRBD2 may be the D gene (5 bases each). Germline CDR1 SGHRS, CDR2 YFSETQ. Trimming removed 4 bases at V and 5 bases at J, with 15 bases between. CDR3 length equals 14 residues. CDR3 protein: CASSSRGRGETQYF. The DNA of the CDR3 is TGCGCCAGCAGCAGCCGGGGTAGGGGTGAGACCCAGTACTTC.

The chain couples TRBV13 to TRBJ2-5; 7 bases are shared with TRBD2. This CDR3 spans 15 amino acids. J gave up 5 bases and V 0 bases, and 6 bases lay outside the gene matches. The germline gives CDR1 PRHDT, CDR2 FYEKMQ (reference sequence). Here the CDR3 reads CASSLGREAWETQYF. In DNA form, the CDR3 reads TGTGCCAGCAGCTTAGGCCGGGAGGCTTGGGAGACCCAGTACTTC.

V is TRBV18 and J is TRBJ2-5; D gene unclear. Between the trimmed V and J ends, which lost 3 bases and 3 bases, there was a span of 8 bases. The CDR3 is 13 residues long. Per the germline V gene, CDR1 is KGHSH and CDR2 is LQKENI. CDR3 bases: TGTGCCAGCTCACCGAACCAGGAAGAGACCCAGTACTTC. Its translation: CASSPNQEETQYF.